Listed below are T cell receptor beta chains from one sample, sequenced in a study of blood T cell repertoires in COVID-19. Assay: immunoSEQ multiplex PCR; the TCRdb copy retains only in-frame clones and omits some. The table records fewer than 80,000 clones, around nine tenths of them present only once. The sequencing input was peripheral blood. The receptors stem from a human donor in a cohort sampled during active COVID-19. Both conserved end residues are part of each CDR3. The D gene is left open where the match is weak.

>TRBJ1-2|TRBV4-3|NA
CASSQTSAAPYGYTF
TGCGCCAGCAGCCAGACTTCAGCGGCGCCCTATGGCTACACCTTC
>TRBJ2-3|TRBV7-2|NA
CASSRDYSTDTQYF
TGTGCCAGCAGCCGGGATTACAGCACAGATACGCAGTATTTT
>TRBJ1-1|TRBV28|TRBD1
CASSVGGVNTEAFF
TGTGCCAGCAGTGTAGGGGGCGTGAACACTGAAGCTTTCTTT
>TRBJ2-7|TRBV11-2|TRBD1
CASSPGTGANEQYF
TGTGCCAGCAGCCCCGGGACAGGGGCTAACGAGCAGTACTTC
>TRBJ2-1|TRBV5-1|NA
CASSWDTGYNEQLF
TGCGCCAGCAGCTGGGACACCGGCTACAATGAGCAGCTCTTC
>TRBJ2-7|TRBV6-1|NA
CASSDPPGADSSYEQYF
TGTGCCAGCAGTGACCCCCCAGGGGCGGATAGCTCCTACGAGCAGTACTTC
>TRBJ2-2|TRBV9|NA
CASSVLRTGELFF
TGTGCCAGCAGCGTACTACGCACCGGGGAGCTGTTTTTT
>TRBJ1-2|TRBV6-2/TRBV6-3|TRBD1
CASSYRGQGYGYTF
TGTGCCAGCAGTTACCGGGGACAGGGCTATGGCTACACCTTC
>TRBJ2-5|TRBV3-1/TRBV3-2|TRBD2
CASSQDLSGRASGTQYF
TGTGCCAGCAGCCAAGATCTCAGCGGGAGGGCCTCAGGGACCCAGTACTTC
>TRBJ1-1|TRBV12-3/TRBV12-4|TRBD1
CASSLNRGAFF
TGTGCCAGCAGTTTAAACAGGGGGGCTTTCTTT
>TRBJ1-5|TRBV15|TRBD1
CATSRGGQVVGQPQHF
TGTGCCACCAGCAGAGGCGGACAGGTTGTCGGTCAGCCCCAGCATTTT
>TRBJ2-7|TRBV6-5|NA
CASKKQGEQYF
TGTGCCAGCAAGAAACAGGGAGAGCAGTACTTC
>TRBJ2-3|TRBV10-3|TRBD1
CAIRPGQRTDTQYF
TGTGCCATCAGGCCGGGACAGCGCACAGATACGCAGTATTTT
>TRBJ2-2|TRBV7-3|NA
CASSLLSTLTGELFF
TGTGCCAGCAGCTTATTGAGCACCCTCACCGGGGAGCTGTTTTTT
>TRBJ2-1|TRBV11-2|NA
CASSFRGYNEQFF
TGTGCCAGCAGCTTTAGGGGATACAATGAGCAGTTCTTC
>TRBJ1-1|TRBV27|NA
CATAGGVGTEAFF
TGTGCCACCGCGGGGGGTGTGGGCACTGAAGCTTTCTTT
>TRBJ1-6|TRBV30|NA
CAWSGEGSNSPLHF
TGTGCCTGGAGTGGGGAAGGGAGTAATTCACCCCTCCACTTT
>TRBJ2-3|TRBV11-3|NA
CASSLDRASDTQYF
TGTGCCAGCAGCTTAGATCGCGCGTCAGATACGCAGTATTTT